This TCR beta chain was captured by sequencing in a study of glioma-infiltrating T cells after dendritic cell vaccination. V lost 1 base and J 8 bases, leaving 12 bases between the germline ends. Germline V gene data show CDR1 as SGHTA and CDR2 as FQGNSA. This CDR3 spans 14 amino acids. Only in-frame clones appear in the TCRdb table, and some are missing; sequencing was by immunoSEQ multiplex PCR. Found here are approximately 62,000 clones, roughly 86% of them singletons; the top ten hold approximately 10%. Specified time point: after dendritic cell vaccination, including at tumor progression/relapse.

The chain links TRBV7-2 to TRBJ2-1; unclear D gene. The TCR was taken from a human donor with glioblastoma. The sample in question was blood, obtained after dendritic cell vaccination. The CDR3 coding sequence is TGTGCCAGCAGCTTAGTTGGTAGATCGGATGAGCAGTTCTTC. It is translated as CASSLVGRSDEQFF.